A selection of T cell receptor beta chains follows, all from one sample in a study of T cell responses to AZD1222 COVID-19 vaccine. Method: immunoSEQ multiplex PCR; TCRdb's copy keeps in-frame clones and lacks some. There are 100,000 to 150,000 clones in the sample; 88% occur only once, and about 7.9% lies in the top ten. Sample: peripheral blood, taken on day 0 of AZD1222 vaccination. The receptor set was obtained from an adult in good health. The CDR3 runs from the conserved cysteine through the conserved F or W. Each record gives: J gene, V gene, CDR3 protein.

J: TRBJ1-2
V: TRBV19
CDR3: CASSYTGGLNYGYTF

J: TRBJ1-2
V: TRBV19
CDR3: CASNLDRASGYGYTF

J: TRBJ2-5
V: TRBV9
CDR3: CASSVGQETQYF

J: TRBJ1-4
V: TRBV5-4
CDR3: CASSQGGWSEKLFF

J: TRBJ2-3
V: TRBV9
CDR3: CASSGGAGGPTDTQYF

J: TRBJ1-5
V: TRBV6-6
CDR3: CASRGGSNQPQHF

J: TRBJ2-1
V: TRBV18
CDR3: CASSPQLANNEQFF

J: TRBJ1-1
V: TRBV18
CDR3: CASSPLDRGRAEAFF

J: TRBJ2-3
V: TRBV5-4
CDR3: CASSLEGTDTQYF

J: TRBJ2-5
V: TRBV19
CDR3: CVSSNPARQETQYF

J: TRBJ2-7
V: TRBV19
CDR3: CASSIGQGAYEQYF

J: TRBJ2-7
V: TRBV7-2
CDR3: CASSLGPSSAYEQYF

J: TRBJ2-5
V: TRBV9
CDR3: CASSGENFQTYSTETQYF

J: TRBJ2-5
V: TRBV27
CDR3: CASRVRLGGETQYF

J: TRBJ1-4
V: TRBV4-3
CDR3: CASSQDSGGGEKLFF

J: TRBJ2-2
V: TRBV2
CDR3: CASRETGIGTGELFF

J: TRBJ2-1
V: TRBV5-1
CDR3: CASSLSLAGGYNEQFF

J: TRBJ2-1
V: TRBV5-6
CDR3: CASSLGDSSIHEQFF

J: TRBJ2-1
V: TRBV9
CDR3: CASSIGVPNEQFF

J: TRBJ2-3
V: TRBV18
CDR3: CASSRRLAGGSDTQYF

J: TRBJ1-1
V: TRBV7-9
CDR3: CASSTRQVRTEAFF

J: TRBJ1-2
V: TRBV9
CDR3: CASSVDRPSGGYTF

J: TRBJ1-3
V: TRBV6-5
CDR3: CASSHPRDTIYF